This T cell receptor (beta chain) is from a study of blood T cell repertoires in COVID-19. V was pared by 3 bases and J by 2 bases, with 3 bases between. The CDR3 spans 12 residues. CDR1 SNHLY and CDR2 FYNNEI come from the germline V gene. Here immunoSEQ multiplex PCR was the method, and the copy in TCRdb shows in-frame clones only, minus some. The sample has 200,000 or so clones; 70% to 85% are singletons. The source material was peripheral blood. The clonotype comes from a human donor with acute or convalescent COVID-19. The donor label of this sample is uncertain. The chain links TRBV2 to TRBJ2-3; D unclear. This CDR3 is CASSEYTDTQYF. Written as DNA, the CDR3 is TGTGCCAGCAGTGAGTACACAGATACGCAGTATTTT.